This T cell receptor beta chain was documented in a study of control samples from healthy donors and cancer patients. Libraries were prepared by immunoSEQ multiplex PCR; TCRdb keeps only in-frame clonotypes and omits some of them. This sample yields over 75,000 clones, of which approximately 78% are seen a single time; approximately 2% belongs to the top ten. The CDR3 runs 14 residues. Germline CDR1 is SGHRS and CDR2 is YFSETQ. V gave up 3 bases and J gave up 5 bases, with 12 bases separating them. This clone was seen only a few times. J is TRBJ2-1 and V is TRBV5-1; possible D gene TRBD2, 7 bases. The sample comprised blood. The sequence came from a man in his sixties in good health. The CDR3 sequence: CASSWTAGNNEQFF. In DNA form, the CDR3 reads TGCGCCAGCAGCTGGACAGCGGGAAACAATGAGCAGTTCTTC.